Given below is one T cell receptor beta chain in context. What it binds is not known. This likely reflects a read error, since a far larger clone is one base away. This record comes from a study of shared clonotypes between healthy human individuals. Every donor, a Caucasian adult, lived in Nashville, Tennessee. Ten immunoSEQ deep assay plates were used to sequence the DNA of unsorted PBMCs. Data came from immunoSEQ multiplex PCR; TCRdb stores just in-frame clones and leaves some out. The table records 450,000 to 500,000 clones, 81% of them present only once. General study findings and limits: Sequencing depth was expected to influence donor clonotype sharing.

The sequence was obtained from a woman aged 40 to 49 in good health. Some clones in this sample may be carry-over from other donors' samples. Sequencing was done on a sample of PBMCs.

The CDR3: CASSRPGLAGSNELFF. The CDR3 DNA reads TGTGCCAGCAGCCGGCCGGGACTAGCGGGAAGTAATGAGCTGTTCTTC. The V and J genes are TRBV4-2 and TRBJ2-1; 13 bases are shared with TRBD2. The germline gives CDR1 LGHNA, CDR2 YNFKEQ. The CDR3 length is 16 residues.